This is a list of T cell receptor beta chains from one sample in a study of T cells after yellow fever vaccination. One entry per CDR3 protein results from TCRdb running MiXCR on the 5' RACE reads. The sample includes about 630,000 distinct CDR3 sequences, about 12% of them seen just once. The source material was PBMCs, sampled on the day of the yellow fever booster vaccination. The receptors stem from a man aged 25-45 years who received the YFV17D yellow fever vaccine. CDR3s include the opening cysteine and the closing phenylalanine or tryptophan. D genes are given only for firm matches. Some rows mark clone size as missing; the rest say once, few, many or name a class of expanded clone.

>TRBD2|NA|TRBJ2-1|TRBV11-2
CASNVAGGGGEQFF
TGTGCCAGCAACGTAGCGGGAGGGGGCGGTGAGCAGTTCTTC
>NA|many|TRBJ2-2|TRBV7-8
CASSPGWVRELFF
TGTGCCAGCAGCCCAGGATGGGTCCGGGAGCTGTTTTTT
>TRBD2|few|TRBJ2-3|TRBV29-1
CSVSGTSGRTDTQYF
TGCAGCGTCTCCGGGACTAGCGGGAGAACAGATACGCAGTATTTT
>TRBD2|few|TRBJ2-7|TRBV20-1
CSAPTVGGRFYEQYF
TGCAGTGCCCCTACGGTGGGCGGGAGATTCTACGAGCAGTACTTC
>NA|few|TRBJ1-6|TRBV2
CATAQGRSPLHF
TGTGCCACCGCCCAGGGCAGGTCACCCCTCCACTTT
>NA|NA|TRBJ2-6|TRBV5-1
CASSLRVSSRPSSGANVLTF
TGCGCCAGCAGCTTGCGGGTTTCGTCCAGGCCCAGTTCTGGGGCCAACGTCCTGACTTTC
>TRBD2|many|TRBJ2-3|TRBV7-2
CASSSGTRTDTQYF
TGTGCCAGCAGCTCCGGGACTAGAACAGATACGCAGTATTTT
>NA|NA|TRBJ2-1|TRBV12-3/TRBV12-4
CASSAVGIENEQFF
TGTGCCAGCAGCGCGGTAGGAATCGAGAATGAGCAGTTCTTC
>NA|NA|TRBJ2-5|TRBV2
CARGANEETQYF
TGTGCCAGGGGGGCGAACGAAGAGACCCAGTACTTC
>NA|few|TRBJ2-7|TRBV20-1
CSAREPRGKQYF
TGCAGTGCTAGAGAGCCCAGGGGCAAGCAGTACTTC
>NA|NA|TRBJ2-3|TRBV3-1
CASSFPGRRTDTQYF
TGTGCCAGCAGCTTTCCGGGACGGAGGACAGATACGCAGTATTTT
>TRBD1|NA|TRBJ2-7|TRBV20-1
CSATGTEGDEQYF
TGCAGTGCTACCGGGACAGAAGGAGACGAGCAGTACTTC
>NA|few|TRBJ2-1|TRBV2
CASTRDASYNEQFF
TGTGCCAGCACAAGGGACGCCTCCTACAATGAGCAGTTCTTC
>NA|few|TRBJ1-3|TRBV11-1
CASSSIKIRLTIGNTIYF
TGTGCCAGCAGCTCTATTAAGATTAGGCTAACTATTGGAAACACCATATATTTT
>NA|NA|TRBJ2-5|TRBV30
CAWSPPGRTYQETQYF
TGTGCCTGGAGTCCCCCTGGACGCACGTACCAGGAGACCCAGTACTTC
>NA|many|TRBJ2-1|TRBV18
CASSPPGGTGARDRQFF
TGTGCCAGCTCACCACCGGGGGGTACAGGAGCGAGGGATCGGCAGTTCTTC
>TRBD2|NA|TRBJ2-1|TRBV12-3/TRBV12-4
CASRGTSVNSYNEQFF
TGTGCCAGCAGGGGGACTAGCGTGAACTCCTACAATGAGCAGTTCTTC
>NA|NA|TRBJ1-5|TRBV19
CASSMGGVRNQPQHF
TGTGCCAGTAGTATGGGAGGGGTACGAAATCAGCCCCAGCATTTT
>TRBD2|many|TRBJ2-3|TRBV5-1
CASSLTSGMVDTQYF
TGCGCCAGCAGCTTGACCAGCGGGATGGTAGATACGCAGTATTTT
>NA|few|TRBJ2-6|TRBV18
CASSPPTSGANVLTF
TGTGCCAGCTCACCCCCGACTTCTGGGGCCAACGTCCTGACTTTC
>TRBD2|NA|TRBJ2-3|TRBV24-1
CATSDLTSGSSDTQYF
TGTGCCACCAGTGATTTGACTAGCGGGAGTTCAGATACGCAGTATTTT
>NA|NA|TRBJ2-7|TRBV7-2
CASSPVPGSVHEQYF
TGTGCCAGCAGCCCTGTTCCGGGAAGCGTCCACGAGCAGTACTTC
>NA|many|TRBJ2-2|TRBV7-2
CASSLARENTGELFF
TGTGCCAGCAGCTTAGCACGGGAGAACACCGGGGAGCTGTTTTTT
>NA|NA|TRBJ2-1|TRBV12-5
CASGLDPGSYYNEQFF
TGTGCTAGTGGTTTAGACCCAGGGAGCTACTACAATGAGCAGTTCTTC
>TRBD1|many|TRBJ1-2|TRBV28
CASGTGFYYGYTF
TGTGCCAGTGGGACAGGGTTTTACTATGGCTACACCTTC
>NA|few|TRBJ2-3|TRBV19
CASSITGVAADTQYF
TGTGCCAGTAGTATCACCGGAGTTGCAGCAGATACGCAGTATTTT
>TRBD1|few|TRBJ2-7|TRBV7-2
CASSSPRTGASGEQYF
TGTGCCAGCAGCTCCCCACGGACAGGCGCTTCCGGCGAGCAGTACTTC
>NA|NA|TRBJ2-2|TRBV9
CASSSRGTGAFTGELFF
TGTGCCAGCAGCTCCCGTGGGACGGGAGCTTTCACCGGGGAGCTGTTTTTT
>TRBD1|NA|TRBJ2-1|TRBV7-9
CASSFRDRGPPEQFF
TGTGCCAGCAGCTTCCGGGACAGGGGTCCGCCTGAGCAGTTCTTC
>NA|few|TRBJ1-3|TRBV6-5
CASSYAGRGGNTIYF
TGTGCCAGCAGTTACGCAGGACGAGGTGGAAACACCATATATTTT
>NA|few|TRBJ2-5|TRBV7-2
CASSLTYKETQYF
TGTGCCAGCAGCTTAACTTATAAAGAGACCCAGTACTTC
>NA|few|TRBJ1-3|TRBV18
CASSPSGGSGNTIYF
TGTGCCAGCTCACCGTCCGGAGGGTCTGGAAACACCATATATTTT
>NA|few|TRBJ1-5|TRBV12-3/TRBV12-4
CASSGGHSNQPQHF
TGTGCCAGCAGTGGTGGACATAGCAATCAGCCCCAGCATTTT
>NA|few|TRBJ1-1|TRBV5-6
CASSSLTWGNTEAFF
TGTGCCAGCAGCTCGCTCACCTGGGGGAACACTGAAGCTTTCTTT
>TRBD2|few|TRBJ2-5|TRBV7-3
CASSLNGGVGTQYF
TGTGCCAGCAGCTTAAACGGGGGGGTTGGGACCCAGTACTTC
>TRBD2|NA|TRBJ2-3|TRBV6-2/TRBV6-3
CASYGLAGVVSTDTQYF
TGTGCCAGCTATGGACTAGCGGGAGTCGTGAGCACAGATACGCAGTATTTT
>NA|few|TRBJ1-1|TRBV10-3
CATLSGTRETEAFF
TGTGCCACCCTCTCCGGGACGAGGGAGACTGAAGCTTTCTTT
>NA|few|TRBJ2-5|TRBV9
CASSVDSAQETQYF
TGTGCCAGCAGCGTAGACAGCGCCCAAGAGACCCAGTACTTC
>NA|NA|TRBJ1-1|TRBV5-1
CASSLVGQSDEAFF
TGCGCCAGCAGCTTGGTAGGGCAGAGCGATGAAGCTTTCTTT
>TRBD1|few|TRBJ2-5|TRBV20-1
CSARGRGRETQYF
TGCAGTGCTAGAGGCAGGGGGCGGGAGACCCAGTACTTC
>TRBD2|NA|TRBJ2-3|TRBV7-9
CASSLNGPAGRDTQYF
TGTGCCAGCAGCTTAAATGGCCCAGCGGGGCGGGATACGCAGTATTTT
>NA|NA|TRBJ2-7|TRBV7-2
CASSLAGGGRFYEQYF
TGTGCCAGCAGCTTAGCTGGGGGGGGGCGCTTTTACGAGCAGTACTTC
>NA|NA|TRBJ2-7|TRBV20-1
CSAIEGRNYEQYF
TGCAGTGCTATTGAGGGACGGAACTACGAGCAGTACTTC
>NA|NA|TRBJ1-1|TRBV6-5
CASSYRGRDIWDTEAFF
TGTGCCAGCAGTTACAGGGGGAGGGACATATGGGACACTGAAGCTTTCTTT
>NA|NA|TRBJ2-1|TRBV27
CASSSPYDEQFF
TGTGCCAGCAGTTCCCCTTACGATGAGCAGTTCTTC
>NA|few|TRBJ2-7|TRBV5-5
CASSQTLVEQYF
TGTGCCAGCAGCCAGACCCTAGTCGAGCAGTACTTC
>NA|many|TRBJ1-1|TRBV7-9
CASSLYGTEAFF
TGTGCCAGCAGCTTATACGGGACAGAAGCTTTCTTT
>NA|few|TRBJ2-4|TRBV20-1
CSAKGSRNIQYF
TGCAGTGCTAAAGGGAGTAGGAACATTCAGTACTTC